The 18 T cell receptor beta chains in this list originate from one sample, sequenced in a study of tumor-infiltrating lymphocytes in primary liver carcinoma. The researchers produced TCR beta cDNA from approximately 460 ng total RNA with a constant-region primer. Employing slightly modified ARM-PCR, three nested multiplex PCR rounds were run, and these gave rise to the TCR beta libraries. TRBV1-TRBV30 forward and Cbeta reverse primers drove the first two roughly 10-cycle rounds. Via MiXCR, TCRdb re-called the multiplex PCR reads, giving one row per CDR3 protein. The data show approximately 30,000 distinct CDR3 sequences, 60% to 85% seen once. Between roughly 17 and 33 mg of unsorted bulk tissue served as the source from which RNA and DNA were co-extracted. Sequencing was performed on liver tumor tissue from sampling region 5. Subset reported: tumor region T5, tumor centre. These receptors were taken from a man aged 40-50 years with primary liver carcinoma and hepatitis B virus infection.

Comment on this clonotype: This CDR3 fails to terminate in the conserved phenylalanine or tryptophan, so it likely reflects a read error. The chain employs TRBV11-3 and TRBJ2-1, with D possibly TRBD2 on 5 matching bases. CDR1 is SGHNT and CDR2 is YENEEA in the germline V gene. The length of the CDR3 is 13 residues. In DNA, the CDR3 is TGTGCCAGCAACTTAACGCGAGGGAATGAGCAGTTCTAC. As protein: CASNLTRGNEQFY.

About this clonotype itself: The CDR3 end shows no conserved phenylalanine or tryptophan, and so a read error is likely. This chain links TRBV4-1 with TRBJ2-7; D may be TRBD1 (6 bases). This CDR3 has 14 residues. Germline V gives CDR1 MGHRA, CDR2 YSYEKL. Trimming pared 4 bases from V and 2 bases from J, leaving 12 bases between. The CDR3 loop is CASSRRTEPYEQYI. Written as DNA, the CDR3 is TGCGCCAGCAGCCGACGGACAGAACCCTACGAGCAGTACATC.

Comments on this clonotype: The junction differs from germline at one of its ends, possibly a read error. The V and J genes are TRBV6-2 or TRBV6-3 and TRBJ2-2; perhaps D is TRBD1 or TRBD2 (6 bases each). CDR1 and CDR2 from the germline V gene are MNHEY and SVGEGT. This CDR3 contains 15 residues. CDR3 region: CASSYALGGGGELFF. Here the CDR3 DNA reads TGTGCCAGTAGTTACGCGCTAGGGGGAGGCGGGGAGCTGTTTTTT.

This clonotype has ten or more counts. The chain combines TRBV24-1 with TRBJ2-7, with 8 bases that match TRBD1. There are 16 residues in the CDR3. CDR1 is KGHDR, CDR2 SFDVKD, per germline. V was pared by 4 bases and J by 1 base, with 8 bases of the junction left unmatched. In DNA, the CDR3 is TGTGCCACCAGTGAAAATACCGGGACAGGATCCTACGAGCAGTACTTC. This translates into CATSENTGTGSYEQYF.

The chain is built from TRBV4-1 and TRBJ2-7, with D possibly being TRBD1 (5 bases). Germline CDR1 is MGHRA and CDR2 is YSYEKL. This CDR3 has 15 residues. V dropped 7 bases and J dropped 2 bases, with 18 bases sitting between them. The CDR3 region has the DNA TGCGCCAGCATCCTAGGTCAGGGCGGAACCTACGAGCAGTACTTC. It encodes CASILGQGGTYEQYF.

In the case of this clonotype: Being one base from a much bigger clone, this may be a read error. The chain employs TRBV7-9 and TRBJ2-5; D is unresolved. Germline V gives CDR1 SEHNR, CDR2 FQNEAQ (reference sequence). The CDR3 runs 16 residues. Trimming pared 3 bases from V and 0 bases from J, leaving 14 bases between. The CDR3: CASSFGITQYQETQYF. The CDR3 DNA sequence: TGTGCCAGCAGCTTTGGTATTACTCAGTACCAAGAGACCCAGTACTTC.

Remarks on this clonotype: This likely comes from a read error, as the CDR3 has no conserved phenylalanine or tryptophan at its end. J is TRBJ2-1 and V is TRBV7-8; 7 positions match TRBD2. The CDR3 is made up of 12 amino acids. V trimming: 5 bases; J trimming: 10 bases; junction bases outside the gene matches: 5. Looked up from germline, CDR1 is SGHVS and CDR2 is FQNEAQ. The CDR3 spells CASSMTSREQFS. CDR3 DNA sequence: TGTGCCAGCAGCATGACTAGCCGAGAGCAGTTCTCC.

In the case of this clonotype: This CDR3 fails to terminate in the conserved phenylalanine or tryptophan, so it likely reflects a read error. The V gene is TRBV4-1, the J gene TRBJ2-7; 7 bases agree with TRBD2. CDR3 length: 16 residues. CDR1 and CDR2 (germline): MGHRA, YSYEKL. As DNA, the CDR3 is TGCGTCAGCAGCCAAGAGTGGCGGGAGATGTGGTGCGAGCAGTACCTC. Translating gives CVSSQEWREMWCEQYL.

In the case of this clonotype: This clone may be a read error of a much larger clone one base away. The chain carries TRBV10-3 and TRBJ1-3; D gene ambiguous. Germline values: CDR1 ENHRY, CDR2 SYGVKD. V shed 8 bases and J shed 4 bases, with 9 bases lying between them. CDR3 length equals 12 residues. The chain's CDR3 is CAICGQGNTIYF. CDR3 nucleotide sequence: TGTGCCATCTGTGGTCAGGGAAACACCATATATTTT.

In regard to this clonotype: At one end the junction does not follow the germline gene, possibly because of a read error. The chain links TRBV12-3 or TRBV12-4 to TRBJ2-1; no reliable D call. The CDR3 runs to 16 residues. The CDR3 is CASSRIAGNLYNEQFF. CDR3 sequence (DNA): TGTGCGAGCAGTCGCATCGCTGGAAACCTTTACAATGAGCAGTTCTTC.

In regard to this clonotype: At one boundary the junction diverges from the germline segment, which might be a read error. The chain joins TRBV7-3 to TRBJ2-1; 9 bases match TRBD2. Germline V lookup: CDR1 SGHTA, CDR2 FQGTGA. The CDR3 is made up of 15 amino acids. The CDR3 nucleotides read TGTGCCAGCAGCTTGGAAGCGGGAGGCGGTAATGAGGAGTTCTTC. Its translation: CASSLEAGGGNEEFF.

Points on this clonotype: No conserved phenylalanine or tryptophan ends this CDR3, so it is likely a read error. This chain links TRBV29-1 with TRBJ2-3; 8 nucleotides line up with TRBD2. The ends lost 7 bases at V and 5 bases at J; junction bases unmatched: 11. The CDR3 contains 14 residues. The germline gives CDR1 SQVTM, CDR2 ANQGSEA. The CDR3 protein is CSGLIGRGKDTQYL. CDR3 sequence (DNA): TGCAGCGGCCTAATCGGGAGGGGAAAAGATACGCAGTATTTA.

The V and J genes are TRBV24-1 and TRBJ2-2; D remains unclear. V shed 7 bases and J shed 6 bases, with 8 bases lying between them. CDR1 and CDR2 (germline): KGHDR, SFDVKD. The CDR3 extends over 12 amino acids. The CDR3 nucleotides are TGTGCCACCAGATTATCTTCCGGGGAGCTGTTTTTT. Amino acids: CATRLSSGELFF.

On this clonotype: A junction end diverges from the germline sequence, so it may reflect a read error. This rearrangement joins TRBV12-3 or TRBV12-4 to TRBJ2-5, with unresolved D. The CDR3 has 13 amino acids. The CDR3 nucleotides read TGTGCGAGCAGTTTAACGTTTGGGGTGACCCAGTACTTC. Translating gives CASSLTFGVTQYF.

The chain recombines TRBV28 with TRBJ2-7; the match to TRBD2 covers 9 bases. The CDR3 has 14 residues. The V gene end was trimmed by 8 bases and the J gene end by 10 bases; junction bases not matched to a gene: 15. Per germline, CDR1 MDHEN and CDR2 SYDVKM. CDR3 loop: CASGALAGNYKQYF. CDR3 nucleotides: TGTGCCAGCGGTGCCCTAGCGGGGAACTACAAACAGTACTTC. The variable domain in full, completed from reference TRBV28 and TRBJ2-7, reads DVKVTQSSRYLVKRTGEKVFLECVQDMDHENMFWYRQDPGLGLRLIYFSYDVKMKEKGDIPEGYSVSREKKERFSLILESASTNQTSMYLCASGALAGNYKQYFGPGTRLTVT.

This clonotype occurred once. The junction departs from germline at one end; a sequencing error may be responsible. The J gene is TRBJ2-3, the V gene TRBV11-2; unclear D gene. The CDR3 is 16 residues long. Germline lookup yields CDR1 SGHAT and CDR2 FQNNGV. The CDR3 spells CASSRQPISPTDTQYF. Written as DNA, the CDR3 is TGTGCCAGCAGCCGACAACCCATCAGCCCCACGGATACGCAATATTTT.

About this clonotype: A read error is likely, as this CDR3 ends without the conserved phenylalanine or tryptophan. The chain links TRBV4-3 to TRBJ2-1; D possibly corresponds to TRBD2 (5 bases). Per the germline V gene, CDR1 is LGHNA and CDR2 is YSLEER. V was shortened by 0 bases and J by 8 bases, with 14 bases between the two germline ends. This CDR3 region has 15 residues. CDR3 in amino acids: CASSQETRKGDEQFL. CDR3 sequence (DNA): TGCGCCAGCAGCCAAGAAACTAGAAAAGGCGATGAGCAGTTCCTC.

On this clonotype: One end of the junction is discordant with germline, which a read error may explain. The rearrangement joins TRBV11-2 to TRBJ1-4; D is undetermined. The CDR3 covers 15 residues. CDR1 and CDR2 (germline): SGHAT, FQNNGV. DNA for the CDR3: TGTGCTAGCATCTTGGACGGGTTCACTAATGAAAAACTGTTTTTT. Its protein product is CASILDGFTNEKLFF.